These 9 T cell receptor beta chains were all obtained from the same sample, sequenced in a study of blood T cell repertoires in COVID-19. Clones were sequenced by immunoSEQ multiplex PCR, and TCRdb holds only the in-frame ones, with some missing. The sample lists roughly 150,000 clones; roughly 80% were seen once. Sequencing used peripheral blood. Every receptor here comes from a man aged 65-85 years with acute or convalescent COVID-19.

The chain has TRBV5-5 and TRBJ1-6; unclear D gene. V was cut by 0 bases and J by 3 bases, with 10 bases left in between. The CDR3 is 16 residues long. Germline CDR1 and CDR2: SGHKS and YYEKEE (reference sequence). The CDR3 spells CASSLAFDNYNSPLHF. The CDR3 coding sequence is TGTGCCAGCAGCTTGGCCTTCGACAACTATAATTCACCCCTCCACTTT.

V usage is TRBV2 and J usage is TRBJ1-6; TRBD1 matches at 7 bases. Germline V gives CDR1 SNHLY, CDR2 FYNNEI. This CDR3 is 13 amino acids long. The V segment lost 6 bases and the J segment 7 bases; nucleotides outside the gene matches: 3. CDR3 region: CASSRDRNSPLHF. DNA for the CDR3: TGTGCCAGCAGCCGGGACAGAAATTCACCCCTCCACTTT.

The chain has TRBV19 and TRBJ1-4; 9 nucleotides align to TRBD1. With V trimmed by 5 bases and J by 4 bases, 17 bases remained unmatched. CDR3 length equals 19 residues. CDR1 and CDR2 (germline): LNHDA, SQIVND (reference sequence). CDR3 amino acids: CASSLSPGQGSRGNEKLFF. CDR3 DNA sequence: TGTGCCAGTAGTCTATCGCCGGGACAGGGTTCCCGAGGTAATGAAAAACTGTTTTTT.

This chain links TRBV5-1 with TRBJ1-6; D is unresolved. Trimming shortened V by 1 base and J by 5 bases, and 10 bases separated the two germline ends. This CDR3 has 15 amino acids. Germline loops: CDR1 SGHRS, CDR2 YFSETQ. The CDR3: CASSLREAHNSPLHF. CDR3 bases: TGCGCCAGCAGCTTGCGTGAGGCCCATAATTCACCCCTCCACTTT.

CDR3 DNA sequence: TGCAGCGTTGAAGATGTAAGAGAAGGGAGCTCCTACGAGCAGTACTTC. Translating it yields CSVEDVREGSSYEQYF. V gene TRBV29-1 combines with J gene TRBJ2-7; possible D gene TRBD2, 5 bases. CDR1 is SQVTM, CDR2 ANQGSEA, per germline. The CDR3 loop spans 16 amino acids. V was pared by 0 bases and J by 0 bases, with 15 bases between.

The chain is built from TRBV5-4 and TRBJ1-1; TRBD1 aligns across 11 bases. This CDR3 comprises 15 residues. Germline trimming cut 4 bases from V and 6 bases from J; bases unmatched to any gene: 8. From germline, CDR1 is SGHNT and CDR2 YYREEE (reference sequence). This CDR3 is CASSIAGTGGSEAFF. The DNA for the CDR3 is TGTGCCAGCAGCATTGCCGGGACAGGGGGTTCTGAAGCTTTCTTT.

The V gene is TRBV5-8, the J gene TRBJ2-7, with 9 bases identical to TRBD1. V lost 4 bases, J lost 0 bases, and 8 bases stayed unmatched. The CDR3 sequence is 16 residues long. Germline V lookup: CDR1 SGHTS, CDR2 YDEGEE. The CDR3 DNA sequence: TGTGCCAGCAGCCAAGGACAGGGGAAGGGCTCCTACGAGCAGTACTTC. The encoded protein is CASSQGQGKGSYEQYF. The full variable domain, rest sourced from reference TRBV5-8 and TRBJ2-7, is EAGVTQSPTHLIKTRGQQATLRCSPISGHTSVYWYQQALGLGLQFLLWYDEGEERNRGNFPPRFSGRQFPNYSSELNVNALELEDSALYLCASSQGQGKGSYEQYFGPGTRLTVT.

The chain employs TRBV5-6 and TRBJ2-2; D not resolved. Germline lookup yields CDR1 SGHDT and CDR2 YYEEEE. V shed 4 bases and J shed 4 bases, with 11 bases lying between them. The CDR3 has 14 amino acids. The CDR3 DNA reads as TGTGCCAGCAGCCCAGGTCCAATCACCGGGGAGCTGTTTTTT. Its protein is CASSPGPITGELFF.

The chain recombines TRBV11-1 with TRBJ2-2; 8 bases line up with TRBD1. V lost 4 bases to trimming and J lost 10 bases; unmatched junction nucleotides: 2. The germline CDR1 and CDR2 sequences are SGHAT and FQDESV (reference sequence). The CDR3 spans 12 residues. The CDR3 reads CASSWGQAELFF. The CDR3, as DNA: TGTGCCAGCAGCTGGGGACAGGCGGAGCTGTTTTTT.